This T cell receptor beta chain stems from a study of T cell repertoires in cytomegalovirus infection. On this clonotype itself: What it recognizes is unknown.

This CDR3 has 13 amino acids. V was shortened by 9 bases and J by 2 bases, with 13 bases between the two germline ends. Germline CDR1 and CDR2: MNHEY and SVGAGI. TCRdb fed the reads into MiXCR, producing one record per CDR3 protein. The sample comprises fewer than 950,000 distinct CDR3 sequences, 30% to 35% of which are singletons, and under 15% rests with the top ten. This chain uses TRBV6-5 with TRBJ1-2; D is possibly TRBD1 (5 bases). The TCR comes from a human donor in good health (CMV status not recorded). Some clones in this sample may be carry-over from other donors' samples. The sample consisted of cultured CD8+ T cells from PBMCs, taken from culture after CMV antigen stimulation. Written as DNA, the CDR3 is TGTGCCAGTGTGGCAGGGTCCAACTATGGCTACACCTTC. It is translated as CASVAGSNYGYTF.